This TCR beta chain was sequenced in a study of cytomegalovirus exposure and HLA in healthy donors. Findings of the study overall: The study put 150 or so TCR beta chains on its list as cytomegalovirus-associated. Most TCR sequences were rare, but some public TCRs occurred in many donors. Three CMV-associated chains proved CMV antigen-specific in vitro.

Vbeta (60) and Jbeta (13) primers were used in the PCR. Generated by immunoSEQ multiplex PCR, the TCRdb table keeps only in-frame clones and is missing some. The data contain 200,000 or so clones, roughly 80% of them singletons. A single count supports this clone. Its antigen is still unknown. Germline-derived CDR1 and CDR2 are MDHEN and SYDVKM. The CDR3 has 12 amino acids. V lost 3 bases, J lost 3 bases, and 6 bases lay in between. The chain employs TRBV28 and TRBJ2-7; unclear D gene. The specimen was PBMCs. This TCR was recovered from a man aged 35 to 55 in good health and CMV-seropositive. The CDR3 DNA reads TGTGCCAGCAGTTTTGGCTTCTACGAGCAGTACTTC. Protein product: CASSFGFYEQYF.